One and the same sample provided the 3 T cell receptor beta chains below, sequenced in a study of T cell repertoires in cytomegalovirus infection. Their antigens remain unidentified. TCRdb reprocessed the reads via MiXCR and lists one record per CDR3 protein. Of 700,000 to 900,000 distinct CDR3 sequences in the sample, 29% were seen once. The sequenced sample was cultured CD8+ T cells from PBMCs, obtained from culture after CMV antigen stimulation. The receptors derive from a human donor in good health (CMV status not recorded). Some clones in this sample may be carry-over from other donors' samples.

There are a few counts of this clonotype. The chain combines TRBV19 with TRBJ2-1; 7 nucleotides agree with TRBD1. The CDR3 loop spans 15 amino acids. The germline V gene has CDR1 LNHDA and CDR2 SQIVND (reference sequence). V shed 6 bases, J shed 4 bases, and the junction held 9 bases outside the gene matches. CDR3 sequence reads: CASSRMGTAYNEQFF. The CDR3 DNA is TGTGCCAGTAGCCGGATGGGGACAGCTTACAATGAGCAGTTCTTC.

This clonotype appeared a few times. The chain has TRBV20-1 and TRBJ1-1; D perhaps matches TRBD1 (6 bases). The CDR3 sequence is 12 residues long. The V end was cut by 5 bases, the J end by 4 bases, with 11 bases between. Germline-derived CDR1 and CDR2 are DFQATT and SNEGSKA (reference sequence). CDR3 protein: CSAALRGTEAFF. CDR3 DNA: TGCAGTGCTGCACTCAGGGGCACTGAAGCTTTCTTT.

This clonotype was seen a handful of times. This sequence joins TRBV4-1 and TRBJ2-2; the match to TRBD2 covers 14 bases. The CDR3 is 18 amino acids. Per the germline V gene, CDR1 is MGHRA and CDR2 is YSYEKL. V gave up 1 base and J gave up 5 bases; unmatched junction bases: 6. The CDR3, as DNA: TGCGCCAGCAGCCAAGGTGGACTAGCGGGGGGAAGGACCGGGGAGCTGTTTTTT. Protein: CASSQGGLAGGRTGELFF.